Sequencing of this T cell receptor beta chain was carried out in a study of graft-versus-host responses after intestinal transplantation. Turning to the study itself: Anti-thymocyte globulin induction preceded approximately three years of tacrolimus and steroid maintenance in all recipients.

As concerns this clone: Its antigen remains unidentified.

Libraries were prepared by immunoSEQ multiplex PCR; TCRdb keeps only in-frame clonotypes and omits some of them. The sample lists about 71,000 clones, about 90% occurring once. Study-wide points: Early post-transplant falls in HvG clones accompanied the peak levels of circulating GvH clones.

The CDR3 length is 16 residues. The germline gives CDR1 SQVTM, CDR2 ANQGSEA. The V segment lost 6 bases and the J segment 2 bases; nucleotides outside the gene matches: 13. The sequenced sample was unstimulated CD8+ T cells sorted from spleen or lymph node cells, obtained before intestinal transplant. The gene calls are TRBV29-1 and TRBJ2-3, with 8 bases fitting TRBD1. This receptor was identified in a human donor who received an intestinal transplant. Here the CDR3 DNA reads TGCAGCGTCCGCAATGAAGAGGGACAGGACACAGATACGCAGTATTTT. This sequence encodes CSVRNEEGQDTDTQYF.